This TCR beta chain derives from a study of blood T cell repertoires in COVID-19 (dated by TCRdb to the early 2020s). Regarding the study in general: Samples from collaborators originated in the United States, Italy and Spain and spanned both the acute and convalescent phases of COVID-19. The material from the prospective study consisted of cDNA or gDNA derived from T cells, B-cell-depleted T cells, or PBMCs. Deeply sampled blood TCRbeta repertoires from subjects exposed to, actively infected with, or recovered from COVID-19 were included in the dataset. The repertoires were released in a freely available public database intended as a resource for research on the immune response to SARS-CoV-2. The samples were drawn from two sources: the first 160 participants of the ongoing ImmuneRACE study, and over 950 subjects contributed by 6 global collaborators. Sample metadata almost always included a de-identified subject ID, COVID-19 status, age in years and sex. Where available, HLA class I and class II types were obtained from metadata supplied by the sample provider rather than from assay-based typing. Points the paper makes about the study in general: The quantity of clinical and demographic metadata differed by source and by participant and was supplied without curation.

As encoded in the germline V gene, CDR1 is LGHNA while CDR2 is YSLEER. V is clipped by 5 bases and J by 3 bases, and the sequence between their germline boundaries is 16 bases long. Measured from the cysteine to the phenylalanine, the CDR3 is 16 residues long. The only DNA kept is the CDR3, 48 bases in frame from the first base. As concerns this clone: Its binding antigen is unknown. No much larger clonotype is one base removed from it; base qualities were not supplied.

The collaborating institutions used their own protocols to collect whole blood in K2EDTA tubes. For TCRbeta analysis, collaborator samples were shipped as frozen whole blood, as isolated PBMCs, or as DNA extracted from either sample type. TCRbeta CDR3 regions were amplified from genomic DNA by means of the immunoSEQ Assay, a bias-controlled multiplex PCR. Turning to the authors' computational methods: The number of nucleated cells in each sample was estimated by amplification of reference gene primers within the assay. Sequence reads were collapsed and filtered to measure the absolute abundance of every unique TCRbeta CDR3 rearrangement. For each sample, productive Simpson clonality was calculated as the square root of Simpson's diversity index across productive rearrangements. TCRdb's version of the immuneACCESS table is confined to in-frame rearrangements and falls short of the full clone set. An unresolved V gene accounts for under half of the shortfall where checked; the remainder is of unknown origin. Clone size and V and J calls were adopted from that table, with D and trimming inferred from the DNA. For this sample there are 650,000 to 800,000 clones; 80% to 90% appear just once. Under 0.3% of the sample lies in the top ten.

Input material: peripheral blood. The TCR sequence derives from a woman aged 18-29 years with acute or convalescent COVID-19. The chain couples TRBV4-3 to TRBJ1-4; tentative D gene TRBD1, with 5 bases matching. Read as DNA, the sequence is TGCGCCAGCAGCTCCCAGGGTCCGAAGGCTAATGAAAAACTGTTTTTT. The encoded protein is CASSSQGPKANEKLFF.